This T cell receptor beta chain originates from a study of T cell responses to AZD1222 COVID-19 vaccine. In regard to this clone: No antigen is known for it. Other nucleotide sequences in the sample specify the same CDR3.

Using immunoSEQ multiplex PCR, the repertoire was profiled, and TCRdb retains in-frame clones only, with some absent. The sample holds around 170,000 clones, about 90% seen once. CDR3 size: 13 residues. Germline values: CDR1 LNHDA, CDR2 SQIVND (reference sequence). Trimming shortened V by 5 bases and J by 5 bases, and 10 bases separated the two germline ends. Whole-study findings and limits: Reportedly, close to half of spike-specific TCRs are directed against unmutated variant regions.

The TCR comes from an adult who received the AZD1222 COVID-19 vaccine. Sequenced material: peripheral blood, taken 28 days after the second AZD1222 dose. The chain carries TRBV19 and TRBJ1-5; D is perhaps TRBD1 (6 bases). CDR3 sequence reads: CASSLDRDQPQHF. The CDR3 nucleotides read TGTGCCAGTAGTTTGGACAGAGATCAGCCCCAGCATTTT.